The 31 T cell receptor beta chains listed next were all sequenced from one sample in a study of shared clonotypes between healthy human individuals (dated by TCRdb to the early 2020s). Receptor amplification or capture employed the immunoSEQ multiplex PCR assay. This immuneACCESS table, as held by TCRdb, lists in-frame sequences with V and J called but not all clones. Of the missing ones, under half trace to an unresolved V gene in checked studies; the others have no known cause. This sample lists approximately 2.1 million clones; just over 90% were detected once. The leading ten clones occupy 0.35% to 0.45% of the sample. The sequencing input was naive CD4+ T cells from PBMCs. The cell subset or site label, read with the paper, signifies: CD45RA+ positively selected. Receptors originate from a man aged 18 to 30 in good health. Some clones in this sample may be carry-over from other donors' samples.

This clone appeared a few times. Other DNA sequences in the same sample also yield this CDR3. The CDR3 here is CASSGQGAYQPQHF. The DNA for the CDR3 is TGTGCCAGCAGTGGACAGGGTGCGTATCAGCCCCAGCATTTT. The chain links TRBV2 to TRBJ1-5; TRBD1 aligns across 7 bases. The ends lost 4 bases at V and 5 bases at J; junction bases unmatched: 5. Per germline, CDR1 SNHLY and CDR2 FYNNEI. The CDR3 is 14 amino acids.

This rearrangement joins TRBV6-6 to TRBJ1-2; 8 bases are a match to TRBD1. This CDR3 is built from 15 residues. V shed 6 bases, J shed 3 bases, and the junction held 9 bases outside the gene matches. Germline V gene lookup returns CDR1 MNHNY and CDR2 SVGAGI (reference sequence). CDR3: CASSRIQGADYGYTF. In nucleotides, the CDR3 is TGTGCCAGCAGCCGGATTCAGGGGGCAGACTATGGCTACACCTTC.

The CDR3 DNA sequence: TGCGCCAGCAGCCAAGAAGCGCCACAAGAGACCCAGTACTTC. Translation: CASSQEAPQETQYF. The chain has TRBV4-3 and TRBJ2-5; D gene ambiguous. V was cut by 0 bases and J by 2 bases, with 7 bases left in between. This CDR3 comprises 14 residues. Germline V CDR1 and CDR2: LGHNA, YSLEER.

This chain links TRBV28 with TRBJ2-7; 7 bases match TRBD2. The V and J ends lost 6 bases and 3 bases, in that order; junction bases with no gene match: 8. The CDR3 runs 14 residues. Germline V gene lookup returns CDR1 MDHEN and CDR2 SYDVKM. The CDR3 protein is CASSPLGGGYEQYF. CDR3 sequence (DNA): TGTGCCAGCAGCCCACTTGGGGGGGGCTACGAGCAGTACTTC.

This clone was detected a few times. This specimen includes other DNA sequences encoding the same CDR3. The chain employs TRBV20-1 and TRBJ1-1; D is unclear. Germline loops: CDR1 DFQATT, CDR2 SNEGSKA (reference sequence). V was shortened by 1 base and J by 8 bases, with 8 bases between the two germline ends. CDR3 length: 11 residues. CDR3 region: CSARVTVEAFF. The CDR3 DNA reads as TGCAGTGCTAGAGTCACAGTCGAAGCTTTCTTT.

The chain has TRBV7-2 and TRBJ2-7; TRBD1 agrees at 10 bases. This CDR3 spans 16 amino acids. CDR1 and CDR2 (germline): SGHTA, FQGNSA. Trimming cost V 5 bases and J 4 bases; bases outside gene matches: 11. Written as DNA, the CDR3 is TGTGCCAGCAGCGCGCTACTGACAGGGGGCTTATACGAGCAGTACTTC. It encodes CASSALLTGGLYEQYF.

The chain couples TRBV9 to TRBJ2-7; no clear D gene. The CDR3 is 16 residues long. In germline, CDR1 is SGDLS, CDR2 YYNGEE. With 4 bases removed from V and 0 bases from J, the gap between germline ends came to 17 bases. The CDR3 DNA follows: TGTGCCAGCAGCCCCGATCGGGCGCCAGTCTCCTACGAGCAGTACTTC. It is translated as CASSPDRAPVSYEQYF.

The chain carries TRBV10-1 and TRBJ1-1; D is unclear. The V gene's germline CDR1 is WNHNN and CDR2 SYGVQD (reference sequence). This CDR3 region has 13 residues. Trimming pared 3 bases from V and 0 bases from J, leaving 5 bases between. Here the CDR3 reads CASSDSMNTEAFF. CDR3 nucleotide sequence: TGCGCCAGCAGTGACTCAATGAACACTGAAGCTTTCTTT.

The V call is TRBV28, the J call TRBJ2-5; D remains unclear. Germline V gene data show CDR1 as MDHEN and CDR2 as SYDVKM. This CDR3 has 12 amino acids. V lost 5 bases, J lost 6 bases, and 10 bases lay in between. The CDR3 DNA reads TGTGCCAGCAGTCCCTCACAAAAGACCCAGTACTTC. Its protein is CASSPSQKTQYF. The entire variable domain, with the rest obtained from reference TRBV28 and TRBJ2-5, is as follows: DVKVTQSSRYLVKRTGEKVFLECVQDMDHENMFWYRQDPGLGLRLIYFSYDVKMKEKGDIPEGYSVSREKKERFSLILESASTNQTSMYLCASSPSQKTQYFGPGTRLLVL.

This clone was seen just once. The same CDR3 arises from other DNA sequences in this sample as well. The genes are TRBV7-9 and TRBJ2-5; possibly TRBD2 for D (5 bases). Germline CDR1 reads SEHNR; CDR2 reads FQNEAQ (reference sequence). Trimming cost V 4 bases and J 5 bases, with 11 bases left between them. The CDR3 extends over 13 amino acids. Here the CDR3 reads CASSSRSGETQYF. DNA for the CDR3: TGTGCCAGCAGCTCTCGTTCGGGGGAGACCCAGTACTTC.

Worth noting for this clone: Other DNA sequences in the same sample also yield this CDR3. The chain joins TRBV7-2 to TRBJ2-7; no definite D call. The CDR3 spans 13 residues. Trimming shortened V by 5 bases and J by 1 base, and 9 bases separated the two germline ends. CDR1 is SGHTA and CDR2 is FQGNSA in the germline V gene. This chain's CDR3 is CASSRTASYEQYF. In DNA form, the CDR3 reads TGTGCCAGCAGCCGCACAGCATCCTACGAGCAGTACTTC. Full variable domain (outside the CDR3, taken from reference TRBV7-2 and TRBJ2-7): GAGVSQSPSNKVTEKGKDVELRCDPISGHTALYWYRQSLGQGLEFLIYFQGNSAPDKSGLPSDRFSAERTGGSVSTLTIQRTQQEDSAVYLCASSRTASYEQYFGPGTRLTVT.

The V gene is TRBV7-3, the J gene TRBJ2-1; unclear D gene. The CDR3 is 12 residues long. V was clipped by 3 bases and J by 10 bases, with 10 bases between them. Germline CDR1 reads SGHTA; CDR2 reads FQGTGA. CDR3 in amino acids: CASSFPDEEQFF. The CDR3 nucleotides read TGTGCCAGCAGCTTCCCAGACGAGGAGCAGTTCTTC. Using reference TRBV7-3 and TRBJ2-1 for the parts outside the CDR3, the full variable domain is GAGVSQTPSNKVTEKGKYVELRCDPISGHTALYWYRQSLGQGPEFLIYFQGTGAADDSGLPNDRFFAVRPEGSVSTLKIQRTERGDSAVYLCASSFPDEEQFFGPGTRLTVL.

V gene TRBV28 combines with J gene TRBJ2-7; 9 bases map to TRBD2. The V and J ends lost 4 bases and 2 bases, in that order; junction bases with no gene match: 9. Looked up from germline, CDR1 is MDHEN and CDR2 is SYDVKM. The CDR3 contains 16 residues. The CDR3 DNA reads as TGTGCCAGCAGTTCCCCGGGTAGCGGGAGTACCTACGAGCAGTACTTC. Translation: CASSSPGSGSTYEQYF. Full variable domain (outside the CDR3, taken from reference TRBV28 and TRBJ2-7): DVKVTQSSRYLVKRTGEKVFLECVQDMDHENMFWYRQDPGLGLRLIYFSYDVKMKEKGDIPEGYSVSREKKERFSLILESASTNQTSMYLCASSSPGSGSTYEQYFGPGTRLTVT.

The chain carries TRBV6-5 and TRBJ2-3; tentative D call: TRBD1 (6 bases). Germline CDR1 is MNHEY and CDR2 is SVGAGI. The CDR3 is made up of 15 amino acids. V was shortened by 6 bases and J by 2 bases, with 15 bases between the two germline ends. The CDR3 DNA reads TGTGCCAGCAGCTGGACAGCCGGGTTCACAGATACGCAGTATTTT. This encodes CASSWTAGFTDTQYF.

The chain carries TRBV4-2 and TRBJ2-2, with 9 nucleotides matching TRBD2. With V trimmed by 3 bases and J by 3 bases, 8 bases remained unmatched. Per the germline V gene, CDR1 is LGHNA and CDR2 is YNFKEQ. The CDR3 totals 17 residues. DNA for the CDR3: TGTGCCAGCAGCCAGAGGCGGGAGGGCCGGGACACCGGGGAGCTGTTTTTT. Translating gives CASSQRREGRDTGELFF.

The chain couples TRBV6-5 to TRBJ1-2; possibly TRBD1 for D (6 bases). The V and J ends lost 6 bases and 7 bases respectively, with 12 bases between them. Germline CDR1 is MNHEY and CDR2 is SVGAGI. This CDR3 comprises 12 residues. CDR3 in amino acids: CASSTGSLGYTF. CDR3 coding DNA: TGTGCCAGCAGCACAGGGTCCCTTGGCTACACCTTC.

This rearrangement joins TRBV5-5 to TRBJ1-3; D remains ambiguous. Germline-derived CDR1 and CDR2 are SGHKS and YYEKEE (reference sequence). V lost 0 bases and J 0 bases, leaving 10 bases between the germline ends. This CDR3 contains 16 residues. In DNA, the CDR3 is TGTGCCAGCAGCTTGGTTCGGCCTCTCTCTGGAAACACCATATATTTT. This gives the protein CASSLVRPLSGNTIYF.

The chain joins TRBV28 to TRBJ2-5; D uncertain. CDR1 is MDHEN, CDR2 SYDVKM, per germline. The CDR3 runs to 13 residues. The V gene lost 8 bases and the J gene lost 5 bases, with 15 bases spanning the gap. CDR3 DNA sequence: TGTGCCAGCTCCAAGGACCGAACGGAGACCCAGTACTTC. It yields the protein CASSKDRTETQYF.

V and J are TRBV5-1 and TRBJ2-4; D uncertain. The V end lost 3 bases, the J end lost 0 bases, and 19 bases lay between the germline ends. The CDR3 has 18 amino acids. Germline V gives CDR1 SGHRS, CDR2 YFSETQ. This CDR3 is CASSSDPRLGLAKNIQYF. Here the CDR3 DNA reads TGCGCCAGCAGCTCGGACCCCAGGCTGGGTCTAGCCAAAAACATTCAGTACTTC.

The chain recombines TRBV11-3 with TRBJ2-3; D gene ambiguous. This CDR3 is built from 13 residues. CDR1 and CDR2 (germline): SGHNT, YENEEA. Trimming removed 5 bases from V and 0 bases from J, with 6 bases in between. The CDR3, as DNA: TGTGCCAGCAGCCATTCTAGCACAGATACGCAGTATTTT. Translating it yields CASSHSSTDTQYF.

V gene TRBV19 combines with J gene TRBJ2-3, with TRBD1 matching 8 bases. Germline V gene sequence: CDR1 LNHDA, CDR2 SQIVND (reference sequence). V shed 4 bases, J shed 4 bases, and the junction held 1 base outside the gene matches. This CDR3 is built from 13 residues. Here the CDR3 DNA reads TGTGCCAGTAGTAGACAGGGGCCAGATACGCAGTATTTT. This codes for CASSRQGPDTQYF.

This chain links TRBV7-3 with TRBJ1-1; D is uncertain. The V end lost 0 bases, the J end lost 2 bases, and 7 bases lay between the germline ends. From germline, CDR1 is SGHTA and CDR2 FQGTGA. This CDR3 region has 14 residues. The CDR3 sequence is CASSLTTVNTEAFF. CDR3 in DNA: TGTGCCAGCAGCTTAACTACGGTAAACACTGAAGCTTTCTTT. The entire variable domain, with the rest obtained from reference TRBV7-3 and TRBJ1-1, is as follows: GAGVSQTPSNKVTEKGKYVELRCDPISGHTALYWYRQSLGQGPEFLIYFQGTGAADDSGLPNDRFFAVRPEGSVSTLKIQRTERGDSAVYLCASSLTTVNTEAFFGQGTRLTVV.

CDR3 amino acids: CASGPWGKETDTQYF. Written as DNA, the CDR3 is TGTGCCAGCGGACCATGGGGGAAAGAGACAGATACGCAGTATTTT. The genes are TRBV2 and TRBJ2-3; TRBD1 or TRBD2 may be the D gene (5 bases each). Germline V gives CDR1 SNHLY, CDR2 FYNNEI. This CDR3 is 15 amino acids long. V lost 8 bases and J 3 bases, leaving 18 bases between the germline ends.

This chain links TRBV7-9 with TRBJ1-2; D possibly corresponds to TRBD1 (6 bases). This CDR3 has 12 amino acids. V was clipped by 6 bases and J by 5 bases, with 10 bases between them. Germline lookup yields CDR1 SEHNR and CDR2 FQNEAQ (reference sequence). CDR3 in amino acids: CASSRGAYGYTF. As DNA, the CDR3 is TGTGCCAGCAGTAGGGGGGCATATGGCTACACCTTC.

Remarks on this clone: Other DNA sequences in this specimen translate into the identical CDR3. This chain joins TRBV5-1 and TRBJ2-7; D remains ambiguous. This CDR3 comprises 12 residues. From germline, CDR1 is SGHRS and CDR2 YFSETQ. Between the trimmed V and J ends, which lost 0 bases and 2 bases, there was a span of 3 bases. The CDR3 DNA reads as TGCGCCAGCAGCTTGGACGCCTACGAGCAGTACTTC. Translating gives CASSLDAYEQYF. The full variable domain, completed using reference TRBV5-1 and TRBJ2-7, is KAGVTQTPRYLIKTRGQQVTLSCSPISGHRSVSWYQQTPGQGLQFLFEYFSETQRNKGNFPGRFSGRQFSNSRSEMNVSTLELGDSALYLCASSLDAYEQYFGPGTRLTVT.

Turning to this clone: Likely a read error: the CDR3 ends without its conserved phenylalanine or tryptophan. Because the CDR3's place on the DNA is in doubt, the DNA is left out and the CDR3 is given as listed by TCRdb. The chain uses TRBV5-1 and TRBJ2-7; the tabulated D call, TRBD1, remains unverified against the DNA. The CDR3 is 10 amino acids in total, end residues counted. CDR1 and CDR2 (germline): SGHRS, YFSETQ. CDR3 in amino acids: CASEQGSNPL.

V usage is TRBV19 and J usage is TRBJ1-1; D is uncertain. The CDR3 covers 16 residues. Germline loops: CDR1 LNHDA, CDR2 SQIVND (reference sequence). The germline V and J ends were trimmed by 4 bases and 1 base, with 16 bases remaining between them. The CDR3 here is CASSTWVGRTNTEAFF. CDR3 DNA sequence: TGTGCCAGTAGTACCTGGGTGGGGAGGACGAACACTGAAGCTTTCTTT.

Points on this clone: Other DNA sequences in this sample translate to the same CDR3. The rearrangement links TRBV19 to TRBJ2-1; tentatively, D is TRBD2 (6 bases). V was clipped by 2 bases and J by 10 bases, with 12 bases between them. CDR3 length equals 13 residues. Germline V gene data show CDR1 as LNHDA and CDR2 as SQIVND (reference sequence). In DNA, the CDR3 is TGTGCCAGTAGTATATTACTAGCAGGCGAGCAGTTCTTC. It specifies CASSILLAGEQFF.

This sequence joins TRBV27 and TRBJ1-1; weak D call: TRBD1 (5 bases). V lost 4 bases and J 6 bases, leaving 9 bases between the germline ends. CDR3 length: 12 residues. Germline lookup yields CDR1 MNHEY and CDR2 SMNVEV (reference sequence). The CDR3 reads CASSSGGPEAFF. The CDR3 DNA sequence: TGTGCCAGCAGTTCTGGGGGACCTGAAGCTTTCTTT.

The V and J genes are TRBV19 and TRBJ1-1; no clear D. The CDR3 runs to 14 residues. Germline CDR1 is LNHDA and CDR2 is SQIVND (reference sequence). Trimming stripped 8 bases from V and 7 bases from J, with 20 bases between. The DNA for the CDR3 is TGTGCCAGTTCAACCCCTCAGCGCCTACTTGAAGCTTTCTTT. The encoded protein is CASSTPQRLLEAFF.

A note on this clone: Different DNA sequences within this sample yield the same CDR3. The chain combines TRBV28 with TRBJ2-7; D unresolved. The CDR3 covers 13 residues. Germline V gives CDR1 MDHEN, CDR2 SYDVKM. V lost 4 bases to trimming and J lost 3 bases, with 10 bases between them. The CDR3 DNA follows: TGTGCCAGCAGTTCCGGCCACCTCTACGAGCAGTACTTC. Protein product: CASSSGHLYEQYF.